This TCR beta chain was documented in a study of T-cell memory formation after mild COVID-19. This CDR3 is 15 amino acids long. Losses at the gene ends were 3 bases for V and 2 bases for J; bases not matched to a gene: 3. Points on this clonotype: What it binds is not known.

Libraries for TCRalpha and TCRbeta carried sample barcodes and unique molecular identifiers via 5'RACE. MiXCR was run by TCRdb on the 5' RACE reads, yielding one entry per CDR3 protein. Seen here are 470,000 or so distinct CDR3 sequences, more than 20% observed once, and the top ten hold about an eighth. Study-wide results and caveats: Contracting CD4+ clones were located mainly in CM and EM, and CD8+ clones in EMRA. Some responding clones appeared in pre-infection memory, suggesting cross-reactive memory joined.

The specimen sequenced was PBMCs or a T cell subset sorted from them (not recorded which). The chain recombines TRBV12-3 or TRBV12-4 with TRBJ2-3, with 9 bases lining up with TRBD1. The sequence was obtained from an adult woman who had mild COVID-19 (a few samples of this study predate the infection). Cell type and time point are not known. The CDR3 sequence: CASSFGQGLTDTQYF. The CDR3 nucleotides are TGTGCCAGCAGTTTCGGACAGGGGCTCACAGATACGCAGTATTTT.